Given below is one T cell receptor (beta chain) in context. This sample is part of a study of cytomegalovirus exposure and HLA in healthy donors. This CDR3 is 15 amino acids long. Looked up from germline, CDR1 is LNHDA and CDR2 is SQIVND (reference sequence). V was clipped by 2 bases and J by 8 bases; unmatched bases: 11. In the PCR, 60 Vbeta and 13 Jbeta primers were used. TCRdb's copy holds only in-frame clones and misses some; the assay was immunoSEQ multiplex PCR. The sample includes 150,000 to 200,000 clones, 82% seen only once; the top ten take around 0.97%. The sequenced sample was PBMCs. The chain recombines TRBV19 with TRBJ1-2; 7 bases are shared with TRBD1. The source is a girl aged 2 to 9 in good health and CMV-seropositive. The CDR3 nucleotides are TGTGCCAGTAGTATACTGAACAGGGGATCGACAGGCTACACCTTC. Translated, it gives CASSILNRGSTGYTF.